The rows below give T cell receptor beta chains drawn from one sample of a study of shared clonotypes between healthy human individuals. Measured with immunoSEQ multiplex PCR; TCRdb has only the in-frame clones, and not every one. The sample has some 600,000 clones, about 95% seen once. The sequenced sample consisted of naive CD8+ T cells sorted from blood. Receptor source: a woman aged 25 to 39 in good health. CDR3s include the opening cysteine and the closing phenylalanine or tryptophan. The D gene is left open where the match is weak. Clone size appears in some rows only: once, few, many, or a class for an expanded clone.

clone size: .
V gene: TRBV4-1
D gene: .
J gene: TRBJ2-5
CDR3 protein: CASSQDLEETQYF
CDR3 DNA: TGCGCCAGCAGCCAAGATCTGGAGGAGACCCAGTACTTC

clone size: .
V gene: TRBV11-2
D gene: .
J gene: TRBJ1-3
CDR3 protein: CASSAWSGNTIYF
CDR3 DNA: TGTGCCAGCAGCGCATGGTCTGGAAACACCATATATTTT

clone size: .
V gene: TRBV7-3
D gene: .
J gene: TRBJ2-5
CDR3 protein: CASSLEEGSAKEETQYF
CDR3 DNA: TGTGCCAGCAGCTTAGAAGAGGGTAGCGCTAAAGAAGAGACCCAGTACTTC

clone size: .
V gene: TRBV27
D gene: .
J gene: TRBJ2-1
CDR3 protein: CASSLEGSHNEQFF
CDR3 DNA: TGTGCCAGCAGTTTGGAAGGGTCCCACAATGAGCAGTTCTTC

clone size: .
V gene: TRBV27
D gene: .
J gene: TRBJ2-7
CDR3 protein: CASSLTLGGALSYEQYF
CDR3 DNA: TGTGCCAGCAGTTTAACGTTAGGAGGGGCGTTATCCTACGAGCAGTACTTC

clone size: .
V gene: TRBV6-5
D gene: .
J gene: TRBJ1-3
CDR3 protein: CASSYSMGSGNTIYF
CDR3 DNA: TGTGCCAGCAGTTACTCTATGGGGTCTGGAAACACCATATATTTT

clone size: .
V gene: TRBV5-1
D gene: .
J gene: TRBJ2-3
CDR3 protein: CASKGDGGDTQYF
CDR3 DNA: TGCGCCAGCAAAGGGGACGGGGGAGATACGCAGTATTTT

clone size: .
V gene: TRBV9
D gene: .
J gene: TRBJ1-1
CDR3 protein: CASSVDRLNTEAFF
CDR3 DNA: TGTGCCAGCAGCGTAGACAGACTGAACACTGAAGCTTTCTTT

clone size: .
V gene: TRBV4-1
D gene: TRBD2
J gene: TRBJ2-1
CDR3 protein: CASSRDGLADYNEQFF
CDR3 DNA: TGCGCCAGCAGCCGAGACGGACTAGCGGATTACAATGAGCAGTTCTTC

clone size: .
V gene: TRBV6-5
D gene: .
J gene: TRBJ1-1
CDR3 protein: CASSYSEGTEAFF
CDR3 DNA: TGTGCCAGCAGTTACTCTGAGGGCACTGAAGCTTTCTTT

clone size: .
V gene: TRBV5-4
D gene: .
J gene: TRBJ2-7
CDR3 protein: CASSLDGRGEQYF
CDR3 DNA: TGTGCCAGCAGCTTGGATGGTAGGGGCGAGCAGTACTTC

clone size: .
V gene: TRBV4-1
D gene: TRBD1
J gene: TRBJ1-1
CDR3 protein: CASSPGQGITLNTEAFF
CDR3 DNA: TGCGCCAGCAGCCCCGGACAGGGCATCACTTTGAACACTGAAGCTTTCTTT

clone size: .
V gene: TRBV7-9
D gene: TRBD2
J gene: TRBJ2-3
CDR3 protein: CASSRLAGVSPDTQYF
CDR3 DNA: TGTGCCAGCAGCCGATTAGCGGGAGTCTCCCCAGATACGCAGTATTTT

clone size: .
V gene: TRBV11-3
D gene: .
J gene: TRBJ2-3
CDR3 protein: CASSLGGSFTDTQYF
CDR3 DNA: TGTGCCAGCAGCTTAGGTGGCAGTTTCACAGATACGCAGTATTTT

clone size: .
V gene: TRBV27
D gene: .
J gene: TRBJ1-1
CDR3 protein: CASSSGHYTEAFF
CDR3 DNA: TGTGCCAGCAGTTCCGGACATTACACTGAAGCTTTCTTT

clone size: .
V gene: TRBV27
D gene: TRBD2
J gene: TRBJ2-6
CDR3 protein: CASSAGGGSGANVLTF
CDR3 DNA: TGTGCCAGCAGTGCCGGCGGGGGCTCTGGGGCCAACGTCCTGACTTTC

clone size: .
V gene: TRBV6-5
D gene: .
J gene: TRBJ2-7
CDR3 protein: CASSYSVQGASYEQYF
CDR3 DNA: TGTGCCAGCAGTTACTCTGTGCAGGGAGCCTCCTACGAGCAGTACTTC

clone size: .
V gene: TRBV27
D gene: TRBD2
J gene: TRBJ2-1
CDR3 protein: CASSILAGGNEQFF
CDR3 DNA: TGTGCCAGCAGTATACTAGCGGGAGGGAATGAGCAGTTCTTC

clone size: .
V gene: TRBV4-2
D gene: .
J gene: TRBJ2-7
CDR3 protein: CASSRLPGEGAAEQYF
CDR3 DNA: TGTGCCAGCAGCCGACTCCCCGGGGAGGGGGCGGCCGAGCAGTACTTC

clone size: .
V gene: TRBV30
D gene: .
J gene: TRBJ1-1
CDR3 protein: CAWGDGLNTEAFF
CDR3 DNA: TGTGCCTGGGGGGACGGGTTGAACACTGAAGCTTTCTTT

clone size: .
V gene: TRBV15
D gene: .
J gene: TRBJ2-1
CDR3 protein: CATSREGDYRDEQFF
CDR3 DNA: TGTGCCACCAGCAGAGAAGGGGACTACAGGGATGAGCAGTTCTTC

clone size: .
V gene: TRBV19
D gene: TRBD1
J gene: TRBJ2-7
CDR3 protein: CASSAGTGGAGYEQYF
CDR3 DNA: TGTGCCAGTAGTGCCGGGACAGGGGGCGCGGGCTACGAGCAGTACTTC

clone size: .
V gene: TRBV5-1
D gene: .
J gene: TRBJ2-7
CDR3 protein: CASSLDPGTGEQYF
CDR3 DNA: TGCGCCAGCAGCTTGGACCCGGGAACAGGCGAGCAGTACTTC

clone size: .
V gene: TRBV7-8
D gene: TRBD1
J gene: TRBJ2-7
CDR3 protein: CASSVKTGWGQYF
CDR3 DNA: TGTGCCAGCAGCGTAAAGACAGGGTGGGGGCAGTACTTC

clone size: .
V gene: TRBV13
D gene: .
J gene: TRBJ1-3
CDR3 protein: CASSLGGTGNTIYF
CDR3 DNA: TGTGCCAGCAGCTTAGGGGGGACTGGAAACACCATATATTTT

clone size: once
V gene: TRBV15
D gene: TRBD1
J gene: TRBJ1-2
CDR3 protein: CATSRGQDYGYTF
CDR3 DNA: TGTGCCACCAGCAGGGGACAGGACTATGGCTACACCTTC

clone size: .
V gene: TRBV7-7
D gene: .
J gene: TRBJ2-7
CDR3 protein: CASGEGRKYF
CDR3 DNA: TGTGCCAGCGGAGAGGGACGTAAGTACTTC

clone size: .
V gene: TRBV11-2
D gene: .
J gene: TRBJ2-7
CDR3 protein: CASSLYVSYEQYF
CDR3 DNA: TGTGCCAGCAGCTTATATGTGAGCTACGAGCAGTACTTC